One sample yielded the 3 T cell receptor beta chains listed below, sequenced in a study of lymphopenia after photon versus proton radiotherapy. Produced via immunoSEQ multiplex PCR; TCRdb's table is partial and in-frame only. The sample yields about 6,100 clones, 91% seen once. The specimen was peripheral blood, collected from a patient treated with photon-based radiotherapy. The source of these receptors is a man aged 55 to 70 with cholangiocarcinoma.

The chain links TRBV27 to TRBJ2-5; weak D call: TRBD2 (6 bases). CDR1 and CDR2 from the germline V gene are MNHEY and SMNVEV (reference sequence). V lost 2 bases and J lost 1, with 11 bases in between. This CDR3 comprises 15 residues. The chain's CDR3 is CASSLLGGFQETQYF. The CDR3 bases are TGTGCCAGCAGTTTACTCGGAGGGTTCCAAGAGACCCAGTACTTC.

The chain employs TRBV4-3 and TRBJ1-6; no clear D. V lost 1 base to trimming and J lost 3 bases, with 10 bases between them. CDR1 is LGHNA, CDR2 YSLEER, per germline. This CDR3 comprises 16 residues. CDR3 region: CASSQGKGSYNSPLHF. The CDR3 coding sequence is TGCGCCAGCAGCCAAGGAAAGGGAAGCTATAATTCACCCCTCCACTTT.

The chain links TRBV7-9 to TRBJ2-1; 9 bases are a match to TRBD2. J lost 7 bases, V lost 0 bases, and 10 bases had no gene match. The germline V gene encodes CDR1 SEHNR and CDR2 FQNEAQ (reference sequence). CDR3 length: 17 residues. The DNA for the CDR3 is TGTGCCAGCAGCTTAGCGTTAGCGGGAGTCAGTGGAAATGAGCAGTTCTTC. This translates into CASSLALAGVSGNEQFF. The full variable domain, its missing parts supplied by reference TRBV7-9 and TRBJ2-1, is DTGVSQNPRHKITKRGQNVTFRCDPISEHNRLYWYRQTLGQGPEFLTYFQNEAQLEKSRLLSDRFSAERPKGSFSTLEIQRTEQGDSAMYLCASSLALAGVSGNEQFFGPGTRLTVL.